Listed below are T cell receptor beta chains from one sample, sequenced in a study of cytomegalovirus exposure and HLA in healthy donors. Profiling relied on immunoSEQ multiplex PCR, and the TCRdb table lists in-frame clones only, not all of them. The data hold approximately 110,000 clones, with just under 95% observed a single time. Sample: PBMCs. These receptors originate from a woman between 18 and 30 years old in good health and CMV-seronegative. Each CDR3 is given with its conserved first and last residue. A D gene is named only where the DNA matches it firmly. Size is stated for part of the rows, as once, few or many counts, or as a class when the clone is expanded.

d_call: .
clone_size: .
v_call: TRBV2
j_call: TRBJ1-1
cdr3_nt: TGTGCCAGCAAAGAAGAGACAGGCGGGAACACTGAAGCTTTCTTT
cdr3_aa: CASKEETGGNTEAFF

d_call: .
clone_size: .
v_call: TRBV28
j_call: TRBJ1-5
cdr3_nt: TGTGCCAGCAGTACCGCCGGAGCCGCAGGGGAACCCCAGCATTTT
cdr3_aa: CASSTAGAAGEPQHF

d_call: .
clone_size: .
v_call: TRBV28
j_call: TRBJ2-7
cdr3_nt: TGTGCCAGCAGTTTAAGGGGACGGGGAGGCCCAGAGCAGTACTTC
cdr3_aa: CASSLRGRGGPEQYF

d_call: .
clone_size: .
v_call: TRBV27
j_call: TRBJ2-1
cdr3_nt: TGTGCCAGCAGTTCCCTAGGCTCCTACAATGAGCAGTTCTTC
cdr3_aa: CASSSLGSYNEQFF

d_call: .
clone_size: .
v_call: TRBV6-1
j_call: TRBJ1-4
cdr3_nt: TGTGCCAGCAGTGGATTCCGGAATGAAAAACTGTTTTTT
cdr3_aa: CASSGFRNEKLFF

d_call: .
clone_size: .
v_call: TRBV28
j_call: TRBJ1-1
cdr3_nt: TGTGCCAGCAGTTTAAGGACAGACACTGAAGCTTTCTTT
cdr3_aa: CASSLRTDTEAFF

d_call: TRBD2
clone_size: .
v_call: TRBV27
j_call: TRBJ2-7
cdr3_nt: TGTGCCAGCGCGGGGGTTGGTAGCGACGAGCAGTACTTC
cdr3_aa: CASAGVGSDEQYF

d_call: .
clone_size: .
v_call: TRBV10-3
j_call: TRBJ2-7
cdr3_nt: TGTGCCATCAGTGGCGGGTTGGGCTACGAGCAGTACTTC
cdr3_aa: CAISGGLGYEQYF

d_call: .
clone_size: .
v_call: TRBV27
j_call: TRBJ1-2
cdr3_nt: TGTGCCAGCAGTTTATCGGGTGGGACAATAGATGGCTACACCTTC
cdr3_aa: CASSLSGGTIDGYTF

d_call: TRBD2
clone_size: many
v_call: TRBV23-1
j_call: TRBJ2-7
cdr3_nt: TGCGCCAGCAGTCAATCGTGTTACGGGAGGGGACCACCCGCCTACGAGCAGTACTTC
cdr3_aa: CASSQSCYGRGPPAYEQYF

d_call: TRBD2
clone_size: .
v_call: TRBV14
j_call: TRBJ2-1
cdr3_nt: TGTGCCAGCAGCCCCCTGAGCGGGAATCGCGATGAGCAGTTCTTC
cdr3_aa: CASSPLSGNRDEQFF

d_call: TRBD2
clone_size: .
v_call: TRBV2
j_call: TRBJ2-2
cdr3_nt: TGTGCCAGCAGTGAAATTGGCGGGAGGACGTACACCGGGGAGCTGTTTTTT
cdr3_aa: CASSEIGGRTYTGELFF

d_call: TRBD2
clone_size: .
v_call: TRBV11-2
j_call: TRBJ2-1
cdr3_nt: TGTGCCAGCAGCTCCCTGACTAGCGGCCGGTGGTATGAGCAGTTCTTC
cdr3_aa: CASSSLTSGRWYEQFF

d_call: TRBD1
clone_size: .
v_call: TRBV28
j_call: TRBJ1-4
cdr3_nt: TGTGCCAGCAGTGCGACAGGGGGACGGGAAAAACTGTTTTTT
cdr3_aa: CASSATGGREKLFF

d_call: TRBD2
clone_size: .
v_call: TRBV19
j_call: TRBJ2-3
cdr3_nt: TGTGCCAGTAGTATAGCGGGAGGGGATGCAGATACGCAGTATTTT
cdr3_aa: CASSIAGGDADTQYF

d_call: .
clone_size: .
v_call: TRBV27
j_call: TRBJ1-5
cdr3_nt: TGTGCCAGCAGTCCCGGACTGAGCAATCAGCCCCAGCATTTT
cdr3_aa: CASSPGLSNQPQHF

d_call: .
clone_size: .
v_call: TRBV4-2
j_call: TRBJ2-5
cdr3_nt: TGTGCCAGCAGCGAAGAGGACTCGGGACAAAAAAACTTC
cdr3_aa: CASSEEDSGQKNF